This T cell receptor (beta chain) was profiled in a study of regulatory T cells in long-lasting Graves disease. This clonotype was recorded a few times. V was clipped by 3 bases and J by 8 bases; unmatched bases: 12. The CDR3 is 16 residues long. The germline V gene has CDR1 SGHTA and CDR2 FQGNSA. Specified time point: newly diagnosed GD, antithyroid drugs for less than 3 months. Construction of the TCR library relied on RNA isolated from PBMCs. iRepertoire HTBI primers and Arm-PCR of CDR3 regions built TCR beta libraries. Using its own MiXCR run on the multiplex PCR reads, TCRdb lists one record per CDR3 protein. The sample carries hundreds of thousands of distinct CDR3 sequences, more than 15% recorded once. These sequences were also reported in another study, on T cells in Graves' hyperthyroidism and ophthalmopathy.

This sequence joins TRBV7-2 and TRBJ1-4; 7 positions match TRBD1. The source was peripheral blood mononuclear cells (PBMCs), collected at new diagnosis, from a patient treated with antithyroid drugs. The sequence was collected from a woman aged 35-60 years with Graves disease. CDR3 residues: CASSFPGQRSAEKLFF. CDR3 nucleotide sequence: TGTGCCAGCAGCTTTCCGGGACAGAGGAGTGCAGAAAAACTGTTTTTT.